The 20 T cell receptor beta chains below were found in one sample sequenced in a study of cytomegalovirus exposure and HLA in healthy donors. The PCR contained 60 Vbeta and 13 Jbeta primers. Generated by immunoSEQ multiplex PCR, the TCRdb table keeps only in-frame clones and is missing some. The repertoire holds about 130,000 clones, with around 82% as singletons. The specimen was PBMCs. Source of these receptors: a boy between 10 and 17 years old in good health and CMV-seronegative.

The V gene is TRBV6-1, the J gene TRBJ1-3; a possible D gene is TRBD1 (6 bases). This CDR3 is 14 amino acids long. Germline CDR1 is MNHNS and CDR2 is SASEGT. V was shortened by 2 bases and J by 7 bases, with 12 bases between the two germline ends. CDR3 sequence (DNA): TGTGCCAGCAGTGAATTACAGGGACCCAACACCATATATTTT. This translates into CASSELQGPNTIYF.

As regards this clone: The same CDR3 can be traced to other DNA sequences in this sample. The J gene is TRBJ1-1, the V gene TRBV6-1; a weak D match, TRBD1 (6 bases). CDR3 length equals 13 residues. Germline CDR1 is MNHNS and CDR2 is SASEGT. Trimming removed 4 bases from V and 4 bases from J, with 10 bases in between. Here the CDR3 reads CASSVGGGTEAFF. The DNA for the CDR3 is TGTGCCAGCAGTGTAGGGGGGGGCACTGAAGCTTTCTTT.

The sample holds one count of this clone. The CDR3 bases are TGTGCCAGCAGTTCGACAGTTGGACAGCCCCAGCATTTT. This translates into CASSSTVGQPQHF. This chain connects TRBV27 to TRBJ1-5, with D possibly being TRBD1 (5 bases). Trimming removed 4 bases at V and 7 bases at J, with 11 bases between. Germline lookup yields CDR1 MNHEY and CDR2 SMNVEV (reference sequence). CDR3 length equals 13 residues.

This clone was detected once. V is TRBV19 and J is TRBJ1-4; perhaps TRBD1 as D (5 bases). V lost 6 bases and J 3 bases, leaving 8 bases between the germline ends. The CDR3 is 13 residues long. Germline V gives CDR1 LNHDA, CDR2 SQIVND (reference sequence). As DNA, the CDR3 is TGTGCCAGTAGGGCCAGGGCTAATGAAAAACTGTTTTTT. Its protein product is CASRARANEKLFF.

The J gene is TRBJ2-6, the V gene TRBV2; TRBD1 is a possible D gene (5 bases). The germline V gene encodes CDR1 SNHLY and CDR2 FYNNEI. The CDR3 is 15 residues long. V was pared by 5 bases and J by 2 bases, with 10 bases between. Written as DNA, the CDR3 is TGTGCCAGCAGTCCCGCAGGGACTGGGGCCAACGTCCTGACTTTC. Residues: CASSPAGTGANVLTF.

This chain uses TRBV7-9 with TRBJ1-1; D might be TRBD1 (5 bases). This CDR3 has 13 amino acids. From germline, CDR1 is SEHNR and CDR2 FQNEAQ (reference sequence). V lost 1 base and J 7 bases, leaving 10 bases between the germline ends. The CDR3 DNA follows: TGTGCCAGCAGCTTAGGAACGGGGGGTGAAGCTTTCTTT. It yields the protein CASSLGTGGEAFF.

This clone has only a few counts. This sequence joins TRBV27 and TRBJ2-7; 10 bases agree with TRBD1. The CDR3 runs 14 residues. In germline, CDR1 is MNHEY, CDR2 SMNVEV (reference sequence). Trimming removed 4 bases from V and 4 bases from J; junction bases left unmatched: 4. The CDR3 nucleotides are TGTGCCAGCAGTTACGGGACAGGGGAATACGAGCAGTACTTC. Protein product: CASSYGTGEYEQYF.

The V and J genes are TRBV7-6 and TRBJ2-3, with D possibly matching TRBD1 (7 bases). The CDR3 runs 16 residues. Germline CDR1 SGHVS, CDR2 FNYEAQ. Trimming took 5 bases from V and 0 from J, leaving 15 bases between them. CDR3 region: CASSTRGAPSTDTQYF. The CDR3 region has the DNA TGTGCCAGCAGCACCAGGGGGGCCCCGAGCACAGATACGCAGTATTTT.

The J gene is TRBJ2-1, the V gene TRBV5-1, with 8 bases identical to TRBD1. The CDR3 extends over 16 amino acids. The junction had 5 bases not matched to a gene; V was cut back by 3 bases and J by 0 bases. Germline V gives CDR1 SGHRS, CDR2 YFSETQ. The CDR3 is CASSSDRGSSYNEQFF. CDR3 bases: TGCGCCAGCAGCTCTGACAGGGGTAGCTCCTACAATGAGCAGTTCTTC.

J is TRBJ2-3 and V is TRBV27; no firm D call. Germline V CDR1 and CDR2: MNHEY, SMNVEV (reference sequence). The CDR3 covers 15 residues. V was clipped by 2 bases and J by 5 bases, with 14 bases between them. The CDR3 DNA reads as TGTGCCAGCAGTTTAGGTGCTACTTGGAGAGATACGCAGTATTTT. This codes for CASSLGATWRDTQYF.

This chain connects TRBV6-5 to TRBJ1-4; D possibly corresponds to TRBD1 (5 bases). The CDR3 has 12 residues. The V gene lost 4 bases and the J gene lost 11 bases, with 11 bases spanning the gap. CDR1 MNHEY and CDR2 SVGAGI come from the germline V gene. CDR3 region: CASSFVGGKLFF. The DNA of the CDR3 is TGTGCCAGCAGTTTTGTGGGGGGGAAACTGTTTTTT.

J is TRBJ1-2 and V is TRBV18; D possibly corresponds to TRBD1 (6 bases). V lost 2 bases to trimming and J lost 6 bases, with 10 bases between them. CDR1 is KGHSH and CDR2 is LQKENI in the germline V gene. The CDR3 extends over 13 amino acids. The CDR3 DNA reads as TGTGCCAGCTCACCATCCAGGGGAGATGGCTACACCTTC. It specifies CASSPSRGDGYTF.

V usage is TRBV12-5 and J usage is TRBJ2-3; maybe TRBD2 (5 bases). Germline V gene lookup returns CDR1 LGHNT and CDR2 FRNRAP. V was pared by 0 bases and J by 6 bases, with 10 bases between. The CDR3 covers 14 residues. The chain's CDR3 is CASGLVLEGDTQYF. CDR3 nucleotide sequence: TGTGCTAGTGGTTTGGTACTAGAGGGTGATACGCAGTATTTT.

The V and J genes are TRBV4-1 and TRBJ2-7, with a tentative D call TRBD1 (6 bases). V lost 2 bases and J 6 bases, leaving 11 bases between the germline ends. This CDR3 has 13 amino acids. Germline values: CDR1 MGHRA, CDR2 YSYEKL. The CDR3 reads CASSQSQGSEQYF. The CDR3 bases are TGCGCCAGCAGCCAAAGCCAGGGGAGCGAGCAGTACTTC.

In DNA form, the CDR3 reads TGTGCCAGCAGCCCAGCGATGAACACTGAAGCTTTCTTT. Its translation is CASSPAMNTEAFF. The chain carries TRBV7-9 and TRBJ1-1; D is uncertain. This CDR3 region has 13 residues. The germline V gene has CDR1 SEHNR and CDR2 FQNEAQ (reference sequence). The V end lost 5 bases, the J end lost 0 bases, and 7 bases lay between the germline ends.

The rearrangement links TRBV2 to TRBJ2-7, with 7 bases fitting TRBD1. The CDR3 has 14 amino acids. Losses at the gene ends were 4 bases for V and 0 bases for J; bases not matched to a gene: 3. The germline CDR1 and CDR2 sequences are SNHLY and FYNNEI. CDR3 residues: CASSAGQYSYEQYF. CDR3 DNA: TGTGCCAGCAGTGCGGGACAGTACTCCTACGAGCAGTACTTC.

A remark on this clone: Other DNA variants within this sample encode the same CDR3. The chain employs TRBV6-5 and TRBJ2-1; possible D gene TRBD2, 6 bases. The germline V and J ends were trimmed by 8 bases and 8 bases, with 13 bases remaining between them. The germline CDR1 and CDR2 sequences are MNHEY and SVGAGI. This CDR3 has 12 residues. For the CDR3, the DNA is TGTGCCAGCCCACTGTGGAGGGATGAGCAGTTCTTC. It yields the protein CASPLWRDEQFF.

This chain uses TRBV7-2 with TRBJ1-3; 8 bases agree with TRBD1. V lost 1 base to trimming and J lost 1 base; unmatched junction nucleotides: 9. The CDR3 consists of 18 residues. The germline V gene encodes CDR1 SGHTA and CDR2 FQGNSA. The CDR3 sequence: CASSLGRGRQGSGNTIYF. CDR3 sequence (DNA): TGTGCCAGCAGCTTAGGGAGAGGGAGACAGGGGTCTGGAAACACCATATATTTT. Drawing the rest from reference TRBV7-2 and TRBJ1-3, the complete variable domain is GAGVSQSPSNKVTEKGKDVELRCDPISGHTALYWYRQSLGQGLEFLIYFQGNSAPDKSGLPSDRFSAERTGGSVSTLTIQRTQQEDSAVYLCASSLGRGRQGSGNTIYFGEGSWLTVV.

This chain connects TRBV19 to TRBJ1-1; weak D call: TRBD1 (6 bases). The CDR3 is 14 amino acids. Trimming pared 4 bases from V and 1 base from J, leaving 10 bases between. Germline CDR1 LNHDA, CDR2 SQIVND (reference sequence). CDR3 in DNA: TGTGCCAGTAGTAGCCCGGGACAGAACACTGAAGCTTTCTTT. Translation gives CASSSPGQNTEAFF.

The gene calls are TRBV4-3 and TRBJ1-6; the match to TRBD1 covers 7 bases. The CDR3 runs 16 residues. Trimming cost V 2 bases and J 4 bases; bases outside gene matches: 5. CDR1 is LGHNA and CDR2 is YSLEER in the germline V gene. Here the CDR3 reads CASSQLPQGYNSPLHF. As DNA, the CDR3 is TGCGCCAGCAGCCAACTACCACAGGGGTATAATTCACCCCTCCACTTT.